These T cell receptor beta chains were read from a single sample in a study of CD8+ T cells in alopecia areata. Clones were sequenced by immunoSEQ multiplex PCR, and TCRdb holds only the in-frame ones, with some missing. The sample contains hundreds of thousands of clones, over 60% of which appear only once. Sequences were derived from CD4+ T cells sorted from blood, sampled at approximately week 44, from a patient treated with tofacitinib. Receptors originate from a human donor with alopecia areata. CDR3s include the opening cysteine and the closing phenylalanine or tryptophan. The D gene is left open where the match is weak. Part of the rows lack a size; the others show once, few, many or a class for expanded clones.

abundance	v_gene	d_gene	j_gene	CDR3nt	CDR3aa
.	TRBV28	.	TRBJ2-4	TGTGCCAGCAGTTCCTCCGACAGATCGGACATTCAGTACTTC	CASSSSDRSDIQYF
.	TRBV14	TRBD1	TRBJ1-1	TGTGCCAGCAGCCCAAGACAGGGGGCACCAATGGACACTGAAGCTTTCTTT	CASSPRQGAPMDTEAFF
once	TRBV30	TRBD1	TRBJ2-7	TGTGCCTGGAGTCCGACGGGACAGGGCCGACTCTACGAGCAGTACTTC	CAWSPTGQGRLYEQYF
few	TRBV6-6	.	TRBJ2-3	TGTGCCAGCAGTTACTCTTCAGCGAGGGGCACAGATACGCAGTATTTT	CASSYSSARGTDTQYF
.	TRBV10-3	TRBD1	TRBJ1-1	TGTGCCATCGCGACAGGGGTGAGCACTGAAGCTTTCTTT	CAIATGVSTEAFF
.	TRBV2	.	TRBJ2-1	TGTGCCAGTACGCCCTTTGGTTACAATGAGCAGTTCTTC	CASTPFGYNEQFF
.	TRBV29-1	.	TRBJ2-7	TGCAGCGCCCGAGGGGGGGACCACGAGCAGTACTTC	CSARGGDHEQYF
once	TRBV29-1	.	TRBJ2-1	TGCAGCGCCCGGGACACCGAGAATGAGCAGTTCTTC	CSARDTENEQFF
few	TRBV2	.	TRBJ1-4	TGTGCCAGCAAGGGTGATAATGAAAAACTGTTTTTT	CASKGDNEKLFF
.	TRBV29-1	.	TRBJ2-4	TGCAGCGTTTCTGGGGGAGCGCGTCTAGCCAAAAACATTCAGTACTTC	CSVSGGARLAKNIQYF
.	TRBV7-9	TRBD2	TRBJ2-3	TGTGCCAGCAGTAAACTAGCGGACACAGATACGCAGTATTTT	CASSKLADTDTQYF
.	TRBV15	.	TRBJ1-4	TGTGCCACCAGCGCCCACCTCCCAGGAGCAACTAATGAAAAACTGTTTTTT	CATSAHLPGATNEKLFF
.	TRBV27	.	TRBJ1-2	TGTGCCAGCACTCCAACGAACTATGGCTACACCTTC	CASTPTNYGYTF
few	TRBV29-1	.	TRBJ1-2	TGCAGCGTTGATCTCCCTAACTATGGCTACACCTTC	CSVDLPNYGYTF
many	TRBV19	TRBD1	TRBJ1-1	TGTGCCAGTAGTATAGCTGGACAGGGCGACATTGGGGCTTTCTTT	CASSIAGQGDIGAFF
few	TRBV29-1	.	TRBJ1-1	TGCAGCGTAGACATACATTCCATGAACACTGAAGCTTTCTTT	CSVDIHSMNTEAFF
.	TRBV29-1	TRBD2	TRBJ2-2	TGCAGCGCCGGGGGACTAGCGGGGACCGGGGAGCTGTTTTTT	CSAGGLAGTGELFF
few	TRBV5-1	.	TRBJ1-1	TGCGCCAGCAGCTTGGGACGGGTGAACACTGAAGCTTTCTTT	CASSLGRVNTEAFF
many	TRBV11-2	.	TRBJ1-4	TGTGCCAGCAGCTTAGAAGGGGGTCAGCTCGAAAAACTGTTTTTT	CASSLEGGQLEKLFF
.	TRBV4-3	.	TRBJ1-5	TGCGCCAGCAGCCAAGATGGGAGTCAGCCCCAGCATTTT	CASSQDGSQPQHF
.	TRBV4-3	.	TRBJ2-7	TGCGCCAGCAGCCAACAGGGTCTAGGCGAGTACGAGCAGTACTTC	CASSQQGLGEYEQYF
once	TRBV12-5	.	TRBJ2-2	TGTGCTAGTGGTTTGTTGACCGGGGAGCTGTTTTTT	CASGLLTGELFF
.	TRBV7-8	.	TRBJ2-2	TGTGCCAGCAGCCGGCGGGGATCGAACACCGGGGAGCTGTTTTTT	CASSRRGSNTGELFF
.	TRBV7-3	.	TRBJ1-2	TGTGCCAGCAGCTTAATGGGGGACCGTGGCTACACCTTC	CASSLMGDRGYTF
.	TRBV5-1	.	TRBJ2-7	TGCGCCAGCAGCTTGGGCAGCTCTTACCCCTACGAGCAGTACTTC	CASSLGSSYPYEQYF
.	TRBV29-1	.	TRBJ1-5	TGCAGCGGGACATGCAACCCGGCAACCCAGCCCCAGCATTTT	CSGTCNPATQPQHF